This entry lists 19 T cell receptor beta chains sequenced from one sample in a study of shared clonotypes between healthy human individuals. CD8 cells regarded as naive lacked CD45RO, were positively chosen for CCR7, and omitted terminally differentiated effector memory CD45RA+ cells. TCRdb's copy holds only in-frame clones and misses some; the assay was immunoSEQ multiplex PCR. Of about 550,000 clones in the sample, 95% to 96% were seen once. The sequencing sample was made of naive CD8+ T cells sorted from blood. These TCRs come from a woman younger than 45 in good health.

The rearrangement links TRBV7-7 to TRBJ2-5; a possible D gene is TRBD2 (5 bases). Trimming took 0 bases from V and 5 from J, leaving 19 bases between them. Germline V gene lookup returns CDR1 SSHAT and CDR2 FNYEAQ (reference sequence). The CDR3 extends over 17 amino acids. Here the CDR3 DNA reads TGTGCCAGCAGCTTAGCATCCGCCGGGGAGTTCGGCGAGACCCAGTACTTC. It yields the protein CASSLASAGEFGETQYF.

The count of this clone is one. V is TRBV7-8 and J is TRBJ2-7; 9 bases agree with TRBD2. V dropped 6 bases and J dropped 3; count of bases not matched to a gene: 18. The CDR3 extends over 18 amino acids. The V gene's germline CDR1 is SGHVS and CDR2 FQNEAQ. CDR3 loop: CASRQEGLREGRIYEQYF. CDR3 coding DNA: TGTGCCAGCAGACAAGAGGGCCTGCGGGAGGGCCGAATCTACGAGCAGTACTTC.

This rearrangement joins TRBV27 to TRBJ2-7; tentative D call: TRBD2 (6 bases). Germline-derived CDR1 and CDR2 are MNHEY and SMNVEV (reference sequence). The CDR3 sequence is 13 residues long. With 8 bases removed from V and 3 bases from J, the gap between germline ends came to 14 bases. The CDR3 nucleotides are TGTGCCAGCGCGTTAGGAGGGGACTACGAGCAGTACTTC. Residues: CASALGGDYEQYF.

The CDR3 coding sequence is TGTGCCAGCAGTTTCTCGCACAGATTGGGGACAGATACGCAGTATTTT. Translation gives CASSFSHRLGTDTQYF. The chain links TRBV28 to TRBJ2-3; D unresolved. With 3 bases removed from V and 3 bases from J, the gap between germline ends came to 16 bases. The germline V gene has CDR1 MDHEN and CDR2 SYDVKM. The CDR3 covers 16 residues.

This chain joins TRBV29-1 and TRBJ2-7; 7 nucleotides align to TRBD1. CDR3 length equals 15 residues. The germline V gene encodes CDR1 SQVTM and CDR2 ANQGSEA. V dropped 1 base and J dropped 4; count of bases not matched to a gene: 10. The CDR3 nucleotides read TGCAGCGTTGAAGGCTACCCTGGACAGGATTACGAGCAGTACTTC. Translation gives CSVEGYPGQDYEQYF.

The chain is built from TRBV28 and TRBJ2-1; weak D call: TRBD1 (6 bases). Germline V CDR1 and CDR2: MDHEN, SYDVKM. This CDR3 has 15 amino acids. V was clipped by 6 bases and J by 3 bases, with 15 bases between them. The CDR3, as DNA: TGTGCCAGCAGCCAAATAGGGGACAACTACAATGAGCAGTTCTTC. Translated, it gives CASSQIGDNYNEQFF.

The rearrangement joins TRBV6-5 to TRBJ1-5, with D perhaps TRBD1 (6 bases). This CDR3 is 13 amino acids long. Germline CDR1 and CDR2: MNHEY and SVGAGI. V dropped 4 bases and J dropped 5 bases, with 9 bases sitting between them. The CDR3 nucleotides are TGTGCCAGCAGTTCAGACAGGTATCAGCCCCAGCATTTT. Its protein is CASSSDRYQPQHF.

The gene calls are TRBV9 and TRBJ1-4, with TRBD1 as a possible D gene (6 bases). The CDR3 contains 17 residues. Germline loops: CDR1 SGDLS, CDR2 YYNGEE. V shed 0 bases and J shed 5 bases, with 17 bases lying between them. The CDR3 is CASSVGAWGARNEKLFF. The CDR3 coding sequence is TGTGCCAGCAGCGTAGGGGCTTGGGGGGCTAGGAATGAAAAACTGTTTTTT.

A single count supports this clone. The V gene is TRBV4-2, the J gene TRBJ1-1; no firm D call. The CDR3 runs 12 residues. V lost 3 bases, J lost 4 bases, and 6 bases lay in between. CDR1 LGHNA and CDR2 YNFKEQ come from the germline V gene. CDR3 sequence reads: CASSHATTEAFF. The CDR3 DNA is TGTGCCAGCAGCCATGCGACCACTGAAGCTTTCTTT.

V usage is TRBV19 and J usage is TRBJ1-1; possible D gene TRBD1, 6 bases. The CDR3 is 13 residues long. V was clipped by 10 bases and J by 5 bases, with 17 bases between them. Germline V gene lookup returns CDR1 LNHDA and CDR2 SQIVND (reference sequence). In DNA, the CDR3 is TGTGCCACGCATTTGGGGGCGGGTACTGAAGCTTTCTTT. Its protein is CATHLGAGTEAFF.

The chain couples TRBV16 to TRBJ1-2; maybe TRBD1 (5 bases). CDR1 KGHSY and CDR2 FQNENV come from the germline V gene. Trimming shortened V by 1 base and J by 5 bases, and 11 bases separated the two germline ends. This CDR3 contains 14 residues. The CDR3 protein is CASSQFTGKYGYTF. CDR3 nucleotide sequence: TGTGCCAGCAGCCAATTTACAGGAAAGTATGGCTACACCTTC. Drawing the rest from reference TRBV16 and TRBJ1-2, the complete variable domain is GEEVAQTPKHLVRGEGQKAKLYCAPIKGHSYVFWYQQVLKNEFKFLISFQNENVFDETGMPKERFSAKCLPNSPCSLEIQATKLEDSAVYFCASSQFTGKYGYTFGSGTRLTVV.

The V gene is TRBV29-1, the J gene TRBJ2-5; 10 bases line up with TRBD1. The tail of the sequence fits TRBJ2-7 better, so the J call may be wrong. Germline V CDR1 and CDR2: SQVTM, ANQGSEA. The CDR3 length is 13 residues. The CDR3 DNA is TGCAGCGTTAAGGACAGGGGGTCCTACGAGCAGTACTTC. Its translation: CSVKDRGSYEQYF.

About this clone: The junction departs from germline at one end; a sequencing error may be responsible. This chain uses TRBV19 with TRBJ1-1; D uncertain. Germline CDR1 reads LNHDA; CDR2 reads SQIVND (reference sequence). The CDR3 extends over 12 amino acids. The CDR3 DNA reads as TGTGCTAGTAGTAGACCGAACACTGAAGCTTTCTTT. Translated: CASSRPNTEAFF.

The chain uses TRBV2 and TRBJ2-7, with 14 bases matching TRBD2. The CDR3 contains 19 residues. Per germline, CDR1 SNHLY and CDR2 FYNNEI. Unmatched junction bases numbered 19, after V lost 8 bases and J lost 4 bases. The CDR3 is CASFLGQGLAGVGAYEQYF. In DNA, the CDR3 is TGTGCCAGCTTTCTGGGGCAGGGACTAGCGGGAGTTGGGGCGTACGAGCAGTACTTC.

The rearrangement uses TRBV5-1 and TRBJ2-3; TRBD2 matches at 10 bases. This CDR3 has 16 residues. Germline CDR1 and CDR2: SGHRS and YFSETQ. Trimming removed 0 bases from V and 4 bases from J; junction bases left unmatched: 5. CDR3 sequence reads: CASSLGAGGFPDTQYF. CDR3 nucleotides: TGCGCCAGCAGCTTGGGAGCGGGAGGGTTCCCAGATACGCAGTATTTT. The full variable domain, with the rest looked up from reference TRBV5-1 and TRBJ2-3, is KAGVTQTPRYLIKTRGQQVTLSCSPISGHRSVSWYQQTPGQGLQFLFEYFSETQRNKGNFPGRFSGRQFSNSRSEMNVSTLELGDSALYLCASSLGAGGFPDTQYFGPGTRLTVL.

V gene TRBV27 combines with J gene TRBJ2-7; tentatively, D is TRBD2 (6 bases). Germline CDR1 reads MNHEY; CDR2 reads SMNVEV (reference sequence). The CDR3 sequence is 16 residues long. The germline V and J ends were trimmed by 5 bases and 4 bases, with 21 bases remaining between them. Written as DNA, the CDR3 is TGTGCCAGCAGTCCTACGGCGGGCCTAGGGACTTACGAGCAGTACTTC. Amino acid sequence: CASSPTAGLGTYEQYF.

This clone has a single count. The V gene is TRBV19, the J gene TRBJ2-7, with D possibly matching TRBD1 (7 bases). The germline V gene encodes CDR1 LNHDA and CDR2 SQIVND (reference sequence). Trimming shortened V by 7 bases and J by 2 bases, and 12 bases separated the two germline ends. The CDR3 consists of 13 residues. The CDR3 here is CASMEGATYEQYF. The CDR3 DNA reads as TGTGCCAGTATGGAGGGGGCGACCTACGAGCAGTACTTC.

This clone was counted between two and nine times. The identical CDR3 is also encoded by other nucleotide sequences in the sample. The V and J genes are TRBV9 and TRBJ1-1; D gene uncertain. The V gene's germline CDR1 is SGDLS and CDR2 YYNGEE. The CDR3 is 13 residues long. V lost 2 bases and J 5 bases, leaving 10 bases between the germline ends. CDR3 nucleotide sequence: TGTGCCAGCAGCGTTCGGGGTGGGACTGAAGCTTTCTTT. Residues: CASSVRGGTEAFF.

The genes are TRBV6-5 and TRBJ2-7, with D perhaps matching TRBD1 (6 bases). V lost 0 bases and J lost 5, with 11 bases in between. Per germline, CDR1 MNHEY and CDR2 SVGAGI. This CDR3 spans 14 amino acids. DNA of the CDR3: TGTGCCAGCAGTTACTCTAGCACAGGGAACGAGCAGTACTTC. Its protein is CASSYSSTGNEQYF.